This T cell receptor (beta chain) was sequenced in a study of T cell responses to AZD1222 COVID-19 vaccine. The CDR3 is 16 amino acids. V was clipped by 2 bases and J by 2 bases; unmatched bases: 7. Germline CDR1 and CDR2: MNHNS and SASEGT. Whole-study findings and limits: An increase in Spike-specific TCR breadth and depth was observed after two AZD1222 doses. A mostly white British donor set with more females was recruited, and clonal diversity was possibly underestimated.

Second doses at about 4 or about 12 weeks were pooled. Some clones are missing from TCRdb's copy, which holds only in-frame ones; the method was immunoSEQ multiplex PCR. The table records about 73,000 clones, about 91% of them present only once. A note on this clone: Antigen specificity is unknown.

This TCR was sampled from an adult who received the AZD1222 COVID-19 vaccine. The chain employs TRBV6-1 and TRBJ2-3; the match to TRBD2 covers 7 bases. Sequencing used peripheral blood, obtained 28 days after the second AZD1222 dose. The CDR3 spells CASSELASGFTDTQYF. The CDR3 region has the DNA TGTGCCAGCAGTGAACTTGCTAGCGGTTTCACAGATACGCAGTATTTT.